This T cell receptor (beta chain) derives from a study of blood T cells in healthy people across ages. This clonotype was seen only a few times. The CDR3 spans 14 residues. Germline-derived CDR1 and CDR2 are DFQATT and SNEGSKA (reference sequence). Trimming took 4 bases from V and 6 from J; bases not matched to a gene: 8. The authors ran a second PCR of roughly 6 to 12 cycles using a sample-barcoded 5' primer and a J-beta primer mix. TCRdb ran MiXCR on the 5' RACE reads and lists one entry per CDR3 protein. This sample yields about 800,000 distinct CDR3 sequences, of which 35% to 50% are seen a single time; 15% to 20% belongs to the top ten.

The clonotype originates from a man older than 75 in good health. The material sequenced was blood. The genes are TRBV20-1 and TRBJ2-1; TRBD2 matches at 8 bases. This chain's CDR3 is CSAKRSGGLNEQFF. The CDR3, as DNA: TGCAGTGCTAAGCGGAGCGGGGGACTCAATGAGCAGTTCTTC.